This T cell receptor (beta chain) was observed in a study of OX40 agonist ivuxolimab in advanced cancers. Study findings and constraints: The mean number of expanded clones was higher in CD8+ T cells than in CD4+.

TCRdb keeps only in-frame clones here, not all; method: immunoSEQ multiplex PCR. In the table there are fewer than 14,000 clones, roughly 70% of which are singletons. The CDR3 covers 13 residues. Note on this clone: The antigen is unknown.

V is TRBV21-1 and J is TRBJ1-2; TRBD1 was called by the table and not checked on the DNA. TRBV21-1 is deemed a pseudogene. This clonotype was sampled from an adult with an advanced solid tumor such as melanoma, head and neck, liver or kidney cancer. The specimen was CD4+ or CD8+ T cells sorted from blood, collected in a trial of the OX40 agonist ivuxolimab. The CDR3 protein is CARGQESNYGYTF. CDR3 nucleotide sequence: TGTGCCAGGGGACAGGAGTCTAACTATGGCTACACCTTC.